This passage covers 9 T cell receptor beta chains from one sample sequenced in a study of blood T cells in healthy people across ages. Next came a second PCR, run for about 7 to 12 cycles, which used a sample-barcoded 5' primer along with a J-beta primer mix. TCRdb analysed the 5' RACE reads with MiXCR anew, one entry per CDR3 protein. The data contain hundreds of thousands of distinct CDR3 sequences, roughly 48% of them singletons. Sequenced sample: blood. These TCRs come from a man older than 75 in good health.

The chain has TRBV20-1 and TRBJ2-4; D uncertain. V lost 4 bases and J lost 13, with 20 bases in between. The germline V gene has CDR1 DFQATT and CDR2 SNEGSKA (reference sequence). The CDR3 length is 13 residues. CDR3 in DNA: TGCAGTGCTACAGCGCCGTCTCCTAAAGAGCAGTACTTC. Protein: CSATAPSPKEQYF.

This clonotype was counted between two and nine times. The chain couples TRBV5-1 to TRBJ2-1; 7 bases match TRBD2. In germline, CDR1 is SGHRS, CDR2 YFSETQ. This CDR3 comprises 16 residues. V lost 4 bases and J lost 6; bases outside the gene matches: 13. Here the CDR3 DNA reads TGCGCCAGCAGCCTACAACCAGCGGGGCCCCCCAATGAGCAGTTCTTC. It codes for CASSLQPAGPPNEQFF.

With respect to this clonotype: In this CDR3 the conserved last residue, phenylalanine or tryptophan, is missing, so a read error is likely. The gene calls are TRBV6-5 and TRBJ2-5; D tentatively reads TRBD1 or TRBD2 (6 bases each). V lost 6 bases and J lost 5, with 22 bases in between. This CDR3 comprises 16 residues. Looked up from germline, CDR1 is MNHEY and CDR2 is SVGAGI. CDR3 nucleotide sequence: TGTGCCAGCAGCCCCACCAGGGGACTTCACGAGGAGACCCAGTACGTC. This translates into CASSPTRGLHEETQYV.

This sequence joins TRBV10-3 and TRBJ2-7, with no clear D. CDR1 is ENHRY and CDR2 is SYGVKD in the germline V gene. V was clipped by 6 bases and J by 7 bases, with 19 bases between them. The CDR3 consists of 14 residues. Written as DNA, the CDR3 is TGTGCCATCAGCCCCGGGTTAGCCACCGATGAGCAGTACTTC. Translating it yields CAISPGLATDEQYF.

J is TRBJ2-1 and V is TRBV6-1; 11 bases line up with TRBD2. The CDR3 is 15 amino acids. The V and J ends lost 6 bases and 7 bases, in that order; junction bases with no gene match: 8. CDR1 MNHNS and CDR2 SASEGT come from the germline V gene. Here the CDR3 reads CASRTLAGATNEQFF. The CDR3 nucleotides read TGTGCCAGCAGAACACTAGCGGGAGCCACAAATGAGCAGTTCTTC.

The rearrangement links TRBV12-3 or TRBV12-4 to TRBJ2-1; 8 positions match TRBD2. Unmatched junction bases numbered 7, after V lost 8 bases and J lost 4 bases. This CDR3 spans 14 amino acids. The CDR3, as DNA: TGTGCCAGCGGGTGGAGCGGGAGTTACAATGAGCAGTTCTTC. Its protein product is CASGWSGSYNEQFF.

The chain recombines TRBV20-1 with TRBJ2-1; the match to TRBD1 covers 9 bases. The CDR3 consists of 16 residues. The trim removed 3 bases at V and 3 bases at J, leaving 9 bases unmatched. Germline V lookup: CDR1 DFQATT, CDR2 SNEGSKA (reference sequence). The CDR3 DNA sequence: TGCAGTGCTAGGTCTCTCCGGGACAGGGTCTACAATGAGCAGTTCTTC. The encoded protein is CSARSLRDRVYNEQFF.

This chain joins TRBV4-1 and TRBJ2-7; D remains ambiguous. The CDR3 is made up of 13 amino acids. V gave up 3 bases and J gave up 3 bases, with 9 bases separating them. CDR1 is MGHRA and CDR2 is YSYEKL in the germline V gene. DNA for the CDR3: TGCGCCAGCAGCCAGCAGGCGCACTACGAGCAGTACTTC. It is translated as CASSQQAHYEQYF.

This clonotype was counted between two and nine times. This rearrangement joins TRBV7-9 to TRBJ2-1; D may be TRBD2 (5 bases). There are 14 residues in the CDR3. Per germline, CDR1 SEHNR and CDR2 FQNEAQ (reference sequence). The V gene lost 3 bases and the J gene lost 8 bases, with 14 bases spanning the gap. CDR3 residues: CASSLGHPEDEQFF. The CDR3 nucleotides are TGTGCCAGCAGCTTGGGCCACCCGGAGGATGAGCAGTTCTTC.